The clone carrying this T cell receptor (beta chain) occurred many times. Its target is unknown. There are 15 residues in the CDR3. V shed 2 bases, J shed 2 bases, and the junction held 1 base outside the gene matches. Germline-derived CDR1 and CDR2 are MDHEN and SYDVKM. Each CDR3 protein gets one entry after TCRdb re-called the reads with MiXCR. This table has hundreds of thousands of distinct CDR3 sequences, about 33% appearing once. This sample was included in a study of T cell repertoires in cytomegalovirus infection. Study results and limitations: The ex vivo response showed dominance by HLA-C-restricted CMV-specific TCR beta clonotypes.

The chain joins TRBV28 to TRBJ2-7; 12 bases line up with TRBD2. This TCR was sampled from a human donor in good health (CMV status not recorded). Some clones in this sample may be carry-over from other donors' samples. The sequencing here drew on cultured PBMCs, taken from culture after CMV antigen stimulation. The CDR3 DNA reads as TGTGCCAGCAGTTTAAGGACTAGCGGGACCTACGAGCAGTACTTC. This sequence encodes CASSLRTSGTYEQYF.